This is a list of T cell receptor beta chains from one sample in a study of T cells in localized non-small cell lung cancer. This table comes from immunoSEQ multiplex PCR, and its TCRdb copy is limited to in-frame clones, with some not included. The table includes about 48,000 clones, 70% to 85% detected once. This sample comprised peripheral blood, obtained before any cancer treatment. These receptors were obtained from a man aged 35 to 69 with stage I squamous cell lung carcinoma. Both conserved end residues are part of each CDR3. A D gene is named only where the DNA matches it firmly. A row's size may be missing; if present it is once, few, many or a size class.

TRBV6-6	-	TRBJ1-3	once	CASRGAGNTIYF	TGTGCCAGCAGGGGAGCTGGAAACACCATATATTTT
TRBV18	TRBD1	TRBJ1-6	-	CASSPGTGDNSPLHF	TGTGCCAGCTCACCGGGGACAGGGGATAATTCACCCCTCCACTTT
TRBV6-1	-	TRBJ1-2	-	CASSVGGLPYGYTF	TGTGCCAGCAGTGTGGGGGGCCTACCCTATGGCTACACCTTC
TRBV2	TRBD2	TRBJ2-7	few	CASRAGTSGGLNEQYF	TGTGCCAGCAGGGCGGGGACTAGCGGGGGGTTAAACGAGCAGTACTTC
TRBV7-2	-	TRBJ2-1	-	CASSLVASRPPSYNEQFF	TGTGCCAGCAGCTTAGTCGCTAGCAGGCCCCCCTCCTACAATGAGCAGTTCTTC
TRBV19	-	TRBJ1-2	-	CASMIGGAYGYTF	TGTGCCAGCATGATTGGGGGTGCCTATGGCTACACCTTC
TRBV4-1	-	TRBJ1-1	few	CASKSNTEAFF	TGCGCCAGCAAGTCGAACACTGAAGCTTTCTTT
TRBV5-6	-	TRBJ2-3	-	CASSLYTDTQYF	TGTGCCAGCAGCTTGTACACAGATACGCAGTATTTT
TRBV18	-	TRBJ1-1	-	CASSPVLNTEAFF	TGTGCCAGCTCACCGGTTTTGAACACTGAAGCTTTCTTT
TRBV19	TRBD1	TRBJ1-6	once	CASDPKTGGNSPLHF	TGTGCCAGTGACCCGAAGACAGGGGGGAATTCACCCCTCCACTTT
TRBV4-1	-	TRBJ1-1	-	CASSRGTVAANTEAFF	TGCGCCAGCAGCAGAGGAACGGTTGCAGCGAACACTGAAGCTTTCTTT
TRBV4-2	-	TRBJ1-3	-	CASSLAPGGLNTIYF	TGTGCCAGCAGCTTGGCCCCGGGAGGGCTGAACACCATATATTTT
TRBV2	-	TRBJ2-7	-	CASTEGAGYEQYF	TGTGCCAGCACCGAAGGAGCCGGCTACGAGCAGTACTTC